The rows below give T cell receptor beta chains drawn from one sample of a study of CD8 T cells in ankylosing spondylitis. From the 5' RACE reads, TCRdb called clonotypes with MiXCR, one entry per CDR3 protein. This table has fewer than 250,000 distinct CDR3 sequences, roughly 32% appearing once. Sample: blood, either unsorted or a sorted T cell fraction (not recorded which). The source is a male donor with ankylosing spondylitis or in good health (not recorded which). Each CDR3 is given with its conserved first and last residue. D genes are given only for firm matches. Clone size is shown for a subset of rows, as once, few, many or a class of expanded clone.

d_call clone_size j_call v_call cdr3_aa cdr3_nt
. . TRBJ1-1 TRBV27 CASSFLSRGPEAFF TGTGCCAGCAGTTTTTTGTCAAGGGGACCTGAAGCTTTCTTT
. . TRBJ1-5 TRBV20-1 CSARDLRGNQPQHF TGCAGTGCTAGAGATTTGCGCGGCAATCAGCCCCAGCATTTT
TRBD1 few TRBJ1-1 TRBV6-1 CASTRQGKNTEAFF TGTGCCAGCACTAGACAGGGAAAGAACACTGAAGCTTTCTTT
. few TRBJ2-5 TRBV9 CASSVGPPLSLFEETQYF TGTGCCAGCAGCGTAGGTCCTCCCCTCTCATTATTTGAAGAGACCCAGTACTTC
. . TRBJ1-1 TRBV4-1 CASSQRGGVATEAFF TGCGCCAGCAGCCAAAGGGGAGGGGTGGCCACTGAAGCTTTCTTT
. . TRBJ2-7 TRBV5-1 CASSLGDVYEQYF TGCGCCAGCAGCTTGGGTGATGTCTACGAGCAGTACTTC
. . TRBJ1-1 TRBV10-3 CAIREDSTAFF TGTGCCATCAGGGAGGACAGTACAGCTTTCTTT
. few TRBJ2-7 TRBV7-9 CASRTGAHEQYF TGTGCCAGCCGGACTGGGGCTCACGAGCAGTACTTC
. few TRBJ2-3 TRBV27 CASSFGLTQYF TGTGCCAGCAGTTTTGGGCTAACGCAGTATTTT
. . TRBJ2-7 TRBV12-3/TRBV12-4 CASSLGQALSYEQYF TGTGCCAGCAGTTTAGGACAGGCGCTATCCTACGAGCAGTACTTC
. . TRBJ1-1 TRBV20-1 CSARTRVPGDTEAFF TGCAGTGCTAGAACCCGGGTTCCAGGGGACACTGAAGCTTTCTTT
. few TRBJ2-5 TRBV5-1 CASSLAPTSGETQYF TGCGCCAGCAGCTTGGCCCCGACTAGTGGAGAGACCCAGTACTTC
TRBD1 few TRBJ2-1 TRBV29-1 CSGGRGQGYNEQFF TGCAGCGGTGGACGGGGACAGGGTTACAATGAGCAGTTCTTC
. few TRBJ1-1 TRBV5-5 CASSFGLNTEAFF TGTGCCAGCAGCTTTGGGCTGAACACTGAAGCTTTCTTT
TRBD1 few TRBJ1-6 TRBV20-1 CSATTGGRYNSPLHF TGCAGTGCCACGACAGGGGGGCGGTATAATTCACCCCTCCACTTT
. once TRBJ2-7 TRBV10-1 CASSESARPYEQYF TGCGCCAGCAGTGAGTCGGCACGGCCTTACGAGCAGTACTTC
. few TRBJ2-7 TRBV20-1 CSTASRAILSYEQYF TGCAGTACCGCGAGTAGGGCCATACTATCCTACGAGCAGTACTTC
. . TRBJ1-1 TRBV12-3/TRBV12-4 CASSPRGYAEAFF TGTGCCAGCAGCCCCCGCGGGTACGCTGAAGCTTTCTTT
TRBD1 . TRBJ1-2 TRBV28 CASSSNRGTNYGYTF TGTGCCAGCAGTTCAAACAGGGGGACTAACTATGGCTACACCTTC
TRBD2 . TRBJ2-3 TRBV10-3 CAISEHGTSGGNTDTQYF TGTGCCATCAGTGAGCACGGGACTAGCGGGGGGAACACAGATACGCAGTATTTT
. . TRBJ2-3 TRBV7-8 CASSTGLNTQYF TGTGCCAGCAGCACTGGACTTAATACGCAGTATTTT
. few TRBJ2-4 TRBV7-3 CASSLQTGLLLAKNIQYF TGTGCCAGCAGCTTACAAACAGGGCTCCTGTTAGCCAAAAACATTCAGTACTTC
TRBD1 . TRBJ2-2 TRBV10-3 CAIRGTGVNTGELFF TGTGCCATCAGGGGGACAGGGGTGAACACCGGGGAGCTGTTTTTT